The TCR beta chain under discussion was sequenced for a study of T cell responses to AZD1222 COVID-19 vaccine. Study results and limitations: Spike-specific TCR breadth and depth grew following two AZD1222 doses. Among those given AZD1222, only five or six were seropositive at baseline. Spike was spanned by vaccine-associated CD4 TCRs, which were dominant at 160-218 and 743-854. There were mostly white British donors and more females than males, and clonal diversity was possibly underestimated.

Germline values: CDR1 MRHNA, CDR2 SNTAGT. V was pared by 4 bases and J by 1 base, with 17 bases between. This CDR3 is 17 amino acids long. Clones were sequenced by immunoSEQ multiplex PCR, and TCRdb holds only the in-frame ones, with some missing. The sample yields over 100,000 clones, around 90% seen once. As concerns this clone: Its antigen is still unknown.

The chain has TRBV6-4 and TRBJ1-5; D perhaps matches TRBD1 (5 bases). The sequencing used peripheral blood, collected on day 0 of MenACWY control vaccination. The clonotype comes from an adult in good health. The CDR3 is CASSGVQGYLSNQPQHF. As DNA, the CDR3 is TGTGCCAGCAGTGGAGTTCAGGGATATTTGAGCAATCAGCCCCAGCATTTT.